This record concerns one T cell receptor beta chain sequence. Its target is not known. The data are from a study of siplizumab effects on memory and regulatory T cells. The study's findings and limits: Mappable alloreactive CD4+ clones were on average around 70% Treg-derived with siplizumab, roughly 30% in controls. There appeared to be greater diversity in naive T cells than in memory cells, and naive T cells seemed major contributors to the alloresponse.

For every sample, about 10^5 TCR templates were assayed. Sequencing was performed with immunoSEQ multiplex PCR; in TCRdb, only in-frame clones are kept and a portion is missing. The sample carries more than 85,000 clones, roughly 92% recorded once. CDR1 and CDR2 from the germline V gene are MRHNA and SNTAGT. V was cut by 5 bases and J by 5 bases, with 19 bases left in between. The CDR3 has 16 residues. Sample: CD4+ T cells sorted from blood. This chain uses TRBV6-4 with TRBJ2-1, with TRBD1 as a possible D gene (5 bases). The source is a human donor in good health. The CDR3 nucleotides are TGTGCCAGCAGTCGTCTGGGGCGAAAGTTAGACAATGAGCAGTTCTTC. It translates to CASSRLGRKLDNEQFF.